The source of this TCR beta chain is a study of siplizumab effects on memory and regulatory T cells (dated by TCRdb to the late 2010s). For the study in its entirety: The effect of the anti-CD2 antibody siplizumab on alloreactive T-cell subsets was examined in allogeneic mixed lymphocyte reactions constructed from human PBMCs.

Sorted unstimulated T cells and proliferating T cells recovered from mixed lymphocyte reactions underwent TCRbeta CDR3 sequencing. Fresh whole blood from some ten HLA-typed healthy donors was used as the source from which PBMCs were isolated. To map where alloreactive clones came from, CD4+ non-regulatory T cells in the unstimulated state were FACS-sorted. Libraries came from the immunoSEQ multiplex PCR assay. The deep sequencing platform assayed about 10^5 TCR templates per sample. Genomic DNA extracted from sorted T cells was the material used for TCRbeta CDR3 sequencing. In the original analysis: The R programming language was used for the clonal analysis of the TCRbeta CDR3 data. Alloreactive CD4+ and CD8+ clones were defined by comparing unstimulated samples with post-reaction CFSE-low samples. Regulatory or non-regulatory origin was assigned to alloreactive CD4+ clones by matching of sequences to sorted unstimulated Treg and non-Treg repertoires. TCRdb carries this immuneACCESS record with in-frame sequences only. Its versions omit some clonotypes, under half of them owing to an unresolved V gene in the studies checked, with the rest unexplained. V and J calls and clone size come straight from that table; D and trimming were deduced from the DNA. This sample lists roughly 100,000 clones; about 93% were detected once. Around 13% of the sample comes from the top ten.

Of note for this clone: This clone's antigen is unknown. Base qualities are not recorded, but no much larger clone differs from it by a single base.

General findings and caveats noted by the study authors: The cumulative frequency of alloreactive sequences that could be traced back to unstimulated CD4+ memory T cells was significantly reduced by siplizumab. In reactions with siplizumab, an average of approximately 69% of mappable alloreactive CD4+ clones were Treg-derived, compared with roughly 26% in control reactions. Roughly 80-95% of proliferating CD4+ or CD8+ clones could not be assigned a naive or memory phenotype. The suppressive function of proliferating Tregs from siplizumab cultures was not functionally confirmed. Sequences below about 10^-5 frequency were poorly captured, so only a minor fraction of alloreactive clones could be mapped to unstimulated subsets. Unstimulated naive T cells appeared to be more diverse than memory T cells, and naive cells seemed to make a substantial contribution to the alloresponse.

Compared with germline, V lacks 2 bases and J lacks 1 base; bases without a gene match: 5. CDR1 and CDR2, per the germline V gene, are MRHNA and SNTAGT. From the cysteine through the phenylalanine, the CDR3 covers 16 amino acids. This entry keeps only the CDR3 DNA: 48 bases, framed from base 1. The receptor was isolated from a human donor in good health. Sequences were obtained from non-Treg CD4+ T cells sorted from blood. The label giving this sample's cell subset or site can be read as: FACS-sorted unstimulated CD4+ non-regulatory T cells. The V and J segments used are TRBV6-4 and TRBJ2-3; TRBD2 lines up with 8 middle nucleotides. The base sequence is TGTGCCAGCAGTGACGGGAGCGGGGGCGGCACAGATACGCAGTATTTT. It codes for CASSDGSGGGTDTQYF.